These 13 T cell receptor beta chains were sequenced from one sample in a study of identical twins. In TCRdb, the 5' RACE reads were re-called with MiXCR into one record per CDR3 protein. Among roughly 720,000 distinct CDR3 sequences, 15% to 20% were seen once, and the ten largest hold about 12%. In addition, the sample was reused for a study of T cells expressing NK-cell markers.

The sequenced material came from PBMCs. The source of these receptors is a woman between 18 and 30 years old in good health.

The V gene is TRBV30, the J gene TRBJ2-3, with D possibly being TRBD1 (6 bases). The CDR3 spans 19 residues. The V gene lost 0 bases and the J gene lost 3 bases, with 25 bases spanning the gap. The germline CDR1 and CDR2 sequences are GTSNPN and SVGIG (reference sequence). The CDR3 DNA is TGTGCCTGGAGTGTGGCCCGGGACACGGGGAACGGGGTAACAGATACGCAGTATTTT. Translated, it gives CAWSVARDTGNGVTDTQYF.

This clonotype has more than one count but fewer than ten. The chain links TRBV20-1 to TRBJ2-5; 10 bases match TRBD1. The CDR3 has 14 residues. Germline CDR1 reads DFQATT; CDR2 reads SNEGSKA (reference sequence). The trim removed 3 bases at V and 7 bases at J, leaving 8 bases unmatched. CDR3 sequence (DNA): TGCAGTGCTAGCCTCCGGACAGGGGGAATGACCCAGTACTTC. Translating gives CSASLRTGGMTQYF.

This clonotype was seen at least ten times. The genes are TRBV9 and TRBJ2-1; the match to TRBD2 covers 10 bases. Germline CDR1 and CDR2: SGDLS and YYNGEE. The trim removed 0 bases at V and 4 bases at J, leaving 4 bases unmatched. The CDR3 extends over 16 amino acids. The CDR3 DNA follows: TGTGCCAGCAGCGTAGGAGCGGGAGGGCCTTACAATGAGCAGTTCTTC. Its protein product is CASSVGAGGPYNEQFF.

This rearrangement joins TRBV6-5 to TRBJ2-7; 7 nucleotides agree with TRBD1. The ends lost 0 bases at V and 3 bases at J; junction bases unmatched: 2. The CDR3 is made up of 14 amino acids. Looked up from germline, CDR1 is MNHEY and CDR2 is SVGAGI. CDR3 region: CASSYSGQFYEQYF. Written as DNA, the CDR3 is TGTGCCAGCAGTTACTCGGGACAGTTCTACGAGCAGTACTTC.

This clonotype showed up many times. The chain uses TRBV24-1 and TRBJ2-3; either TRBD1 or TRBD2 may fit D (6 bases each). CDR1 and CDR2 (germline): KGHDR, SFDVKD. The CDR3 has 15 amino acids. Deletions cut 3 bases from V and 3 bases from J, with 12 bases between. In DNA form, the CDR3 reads TGTGCCACCAGTGATGCCGGAGGGGGGACAGATACGCAGTATTTT. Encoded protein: CATSDAGGGTDTQYF.

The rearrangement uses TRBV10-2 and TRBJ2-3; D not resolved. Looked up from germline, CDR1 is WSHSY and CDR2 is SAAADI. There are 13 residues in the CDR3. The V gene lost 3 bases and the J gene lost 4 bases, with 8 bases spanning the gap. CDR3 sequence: CASSEGPSDTQYF. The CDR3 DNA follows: TGCGCCAGCAGTGAAGGCCCCTCAGATACGCAGTATTTT.

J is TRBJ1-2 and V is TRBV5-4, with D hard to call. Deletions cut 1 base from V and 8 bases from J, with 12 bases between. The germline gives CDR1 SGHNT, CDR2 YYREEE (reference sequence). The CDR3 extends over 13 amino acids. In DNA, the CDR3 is TGTGCCAGCAGCTTGAGAGAGGGAAGCGGCTACACCTTC. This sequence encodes CASSLREGSGYTF.

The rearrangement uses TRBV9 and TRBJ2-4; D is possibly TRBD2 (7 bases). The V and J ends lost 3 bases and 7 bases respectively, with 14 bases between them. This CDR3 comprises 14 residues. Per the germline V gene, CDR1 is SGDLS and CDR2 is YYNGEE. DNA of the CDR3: TGTGCCAGCAGCGGACACGGGGGGCAGAACATTCAGTACTTC. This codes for CASSGHGGQNIQYF.

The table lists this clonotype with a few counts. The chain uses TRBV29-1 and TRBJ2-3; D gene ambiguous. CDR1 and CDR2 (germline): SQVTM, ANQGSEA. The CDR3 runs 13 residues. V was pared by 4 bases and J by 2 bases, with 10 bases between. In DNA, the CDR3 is TGCAGCGTTGGCCAAAAATCCACAGATACGCAGTATTTT. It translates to CSVGQKSTDTQYF.

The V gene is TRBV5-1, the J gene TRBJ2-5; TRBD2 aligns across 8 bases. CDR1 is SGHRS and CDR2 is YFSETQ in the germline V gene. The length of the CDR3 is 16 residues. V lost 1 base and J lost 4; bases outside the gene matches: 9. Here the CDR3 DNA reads TGCGCCAGCAGCTTGCCTAGCGGGCAGTCGGGAGAGACCCAGTACTTC. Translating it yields CASSLPSGQSGETQYF.

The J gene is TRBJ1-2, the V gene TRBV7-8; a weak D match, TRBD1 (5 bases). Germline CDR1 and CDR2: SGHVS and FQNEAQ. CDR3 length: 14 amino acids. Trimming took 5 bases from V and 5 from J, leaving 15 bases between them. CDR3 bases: TGTGCCAGCAGCGGACAAGTCCCACAGTATGGCTACACCTTC. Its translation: CASSGQVPQYGYTF.

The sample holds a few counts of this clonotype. CDR3 nucleotides: TGTGCCAGCTCACCAGGGCCCCTGGGCGACGAGCAGTACTTC. It translates to CASSPGPLGDEQYF. The chain combines TRBV18 with TRBJ2-7; no firm D call. Germline CDR1 is KGHSH and CDR2 is LQKENI. The V gene lost 2 bases and the J gene lost 5 bases, with 13 bases spanning the gap. This CDR3 contains 14 residues.

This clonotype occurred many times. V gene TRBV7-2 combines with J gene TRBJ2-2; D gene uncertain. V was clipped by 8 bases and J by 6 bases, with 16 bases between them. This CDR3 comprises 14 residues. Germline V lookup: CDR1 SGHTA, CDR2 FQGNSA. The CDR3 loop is CASLHGVTAGELFF. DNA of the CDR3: TGTGCCAGCCTACATGGGGTAACCGCCGGGGAGCTGTTTTTT.